Listed here are 13 T cell receptor beta chains from one sample, sequenced in a study of blood T cells in healthy people across ages. A J-beta primer mix and a sample-barcoded 5' primer were used in a second PCR of roughly 6 to 12 cycles. TCRdb reprocessed the 5' RACE reads with MiXCR, giving one entry per CDR3 protein. The sample has approximately 900,000 distinct CDR3 sequences; under 35% are singletons. These same data were also listed under a study on T cells of mothers and their children.

The sequencing sample was made of blood. The origin of the receptors is a woman aged 35 to 49 in good health.

To note about this clonotype: This sequence may be a read error, since a much larger clone differs from it by one base. The V gene is TRBV28, the J gene TRBJ2-4; no firm D call. This CDR3 contains 15 residues. Trimming left V 3 bases short and J 13 bases short, with 22 bases between. The germline CDR1 and CDR2 sequences are MDHEN and SYDVKM. The CDR3 DNA follows: TGTGCCAGCAGTTTCCCCACAGTTAGCTCCTACAAGCAGTACTTC. It codes for CASSFPTVSSYKQYF.

This clonotype showed up just once. This clone may be a read error of a much larger clone one base away. This chain joins TRBV12-3 or TRBV12-4 and TRBJ1-6, with D unresolved. The V end was cut by 3 bases, the J end by 9 bases, with 12 bases between. CDR3 size: 14 residues. CDR3 region: CASSFIGKGSPLHF. CDR3 nucleotides: TGTGCCAGCAGTTTTATAGGGAAGGGTTCACCCCTCCACTTT.

The J gene is TRBJ2-7, the V gene TRBV6-5, with TRBD2 as a possible D gene (6 bases). The last part of the DNA fits TRBJ2-5 better; the J call may be wrong. CDR1 is MNHEY, CDR2 SVGAGI, per germline. CDR3 size: 12 residues. The CDR3 coding sequence is TGTGCCAGCAGTTACATCGGGGGGACCCAGTACTTC. Its translation is CASSYIGGTQYF.

This clonotype was counted at least ten times. The chain uses TRBV7-9 and TRBJ2-7; D is perhaps TRBD1 (6 bases). In germline, CDR1 is SEHNR, CDR2 FQNEAQ (reference sequence). The CDR3 runs 14 residues. Deletions cut 5 bases from V and 0 bases from J, with 11 bases between. The CDR3 DNA is TGTGCCAGCAGCCGAAGGGACATCTCCTACGAGCAGTACTTC. Translation gives CASSRRDISYEQYF.

This chain joins TRBV28 and TRBJ1-1; 7 bases line up with TRBD1. This CDR3 has 13 residues. Germline V CDR1 and CDR2: MDHEN, SYDVKM. Unmatched junction bases numbered 8, after V lost 6 bases and J lost 7 bases. The CDR3 sequence is CASRRQGLSEAFF. Here the CDR3 DNA reads TGTGCCAGCAGACGACAGGGCTTGAGTGAAGCTTTCTTT.

In this sample, this clonotype turned up many times. The chain combines TRBV6-5 with TRBJ2-5; no definite D call. Germline V gives CDR1 MNHEY, CDR2 SVGAGI. Trimming took off 6 bases at V and 4 bases at J, with 9 bases between the two ends. The CDR3 covers 12 residues. The chain's CDR3 is CASRKSRETQYF. The CDR3 DNA follows: TGTGCCAGCAGAAAAAGCAGAGAGACCCAGTACTTC.

About this clonotype itself: The germline gene is not matched at one end of the junction; a read error may be the cause. V is TRBV12-3 or TRBV12-4 and J is TRBJ2-3; unclear D gene. This CDR3 is 11 amino acids long. CDR3 coding DNA: TGTGCCGGCAGTGACACAGATACGCAGTATTTT. It specifies CAGSDTDTQYF.

This clonotype was found a few times. This chain uses TRBV6-5 with TRBJ2-4; perhaps TRBD1 as D (6 bases). Germline CDR1 is MNHEY and CDR2 is SVGAGI. This CDR3 comprises 14 residues. Trimming stripped 2 bases from V and 6 bases from J, with 11 bases between. The CDR3 DNA sequence: TGTGCCAGCAGTTACCCGACCAGGGGAAACATTCAGTACTTC. This encodes CASSYPTRGNIQYF.

This clonotype was seen ten or more times. V and J are TRBV7-9 and TRBJ2-1; 11 bases align to TRBD2. Germline V gene sequence: CDR1 SEHNR, CDR2 FQNEAQ (reference sequence). With V trimmed by 2 bases and J by 7 bases, 4 bases remained unmatched. The CDR3 consists of 15 residues. Here the CDR3 reads CASSLLAGGVNEQFF. The CDR3, as DNA: TGTGCCAGCAGCTTACTAGCGGGGGGTGTGAATGAGCAGTTCTTC.

This clonotype was observed at least ten times. This rearrangement joins TRBV12-3 or TRBV12-4 to TRBJ2-7; D possibly corresponds to TRBD1 (6 bases). Trimming shortened V by 6 bases and J by 2 bases, and 11 bases separated the two germline ends. There are 13 residues in the CDR3. The CDR3 is CASRPQGPYEQYF. As DNA, the CDR3 is TGTGCCAGCAGACCACAGGGCCCCTACGAGCAGTACTTC.

This clonotype has ten or more counts. This sequence joins TRBV4-3 and TRBJ1-1; weak D call: TRBD1 (5 bases). The germline gives CDR1 LGHNA, CDR2 YSLEER. The CDR3 runs to 16 residues. With 0 bases removed from V and 3 bases from J, the gap between germline ends came to 14 bases. The CDR3 nucleotides are TGCGCCAGCAGCCAAGATGCGTTTACGGGGCACACTGAAGCTTTCTTT. Translation gives CASSQDAFTGHTEAFF.

In its sample, this clonotype was seen a few times. The rearrangement links TRBV12-3 or TRBV12-4 to TRBJ1-1, with D tentatively TRBD1 (5 bases). Trimming took 8 bases from V and 1 from J, leaving 11 bases between them. The CDR3 totals 13 residues. This CDR3 is CASVQGPNTEAFF. The DNA of the CDR3 is TGTGCCAGCGTCCAGGGACCGAACACTGAAGCTTTCTTT.

In this sample, this clonotype turned up a few times. The V call is TRBV2, the J call TRBJ2-7, with D uncertain. V was shortened by 3 bases and J by 0 bases, with 6 bases between the two germline ends. Per germline, CDR1 SNHLY and CDR2 FYNNEI. The length of the CDR3 is 13 residues. CDR3 sequence: CASSDRNSYEQYF. The CDR3 coding sequence is TGTGCCAGCAGTGACAGAAACTCCTACGAGCAGTACTTC. The full variable domain, rest sourced from reference TRBV2 and TRBJ2-7, is EPEVTQTPSHQVTQMGQEVILRCVPISNHLYFYWYRQILGQKVEFLVSFYNNEISEKSEIFDDQFSVERPDGSNFTLKIRSTKLEDSAMYFCASSDRNSYEQYFGPGTRLTVT.